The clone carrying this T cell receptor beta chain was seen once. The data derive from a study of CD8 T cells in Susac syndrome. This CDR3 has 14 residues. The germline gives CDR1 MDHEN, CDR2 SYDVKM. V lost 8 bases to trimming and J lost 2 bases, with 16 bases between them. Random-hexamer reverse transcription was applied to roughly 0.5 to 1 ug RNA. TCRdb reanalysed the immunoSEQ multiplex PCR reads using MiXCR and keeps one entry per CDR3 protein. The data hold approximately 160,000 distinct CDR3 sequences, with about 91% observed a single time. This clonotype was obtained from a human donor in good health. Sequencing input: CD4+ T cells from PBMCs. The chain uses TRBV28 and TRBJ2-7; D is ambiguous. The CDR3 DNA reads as TGTGCCAGCTTCAGTCACGGGCGACCCTACGAGCAGTACTTC. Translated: CASFSHGRPYEQYF.